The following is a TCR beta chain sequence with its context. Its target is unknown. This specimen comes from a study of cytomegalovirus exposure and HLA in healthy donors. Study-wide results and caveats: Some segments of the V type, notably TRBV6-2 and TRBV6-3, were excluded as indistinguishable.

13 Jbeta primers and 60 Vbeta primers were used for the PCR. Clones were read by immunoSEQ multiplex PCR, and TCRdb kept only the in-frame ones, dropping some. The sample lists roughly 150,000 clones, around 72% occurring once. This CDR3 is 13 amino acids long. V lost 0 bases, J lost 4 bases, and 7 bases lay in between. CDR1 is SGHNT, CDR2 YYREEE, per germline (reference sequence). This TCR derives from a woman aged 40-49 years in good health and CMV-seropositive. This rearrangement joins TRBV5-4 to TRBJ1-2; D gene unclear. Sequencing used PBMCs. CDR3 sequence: CASSLVGSYGYTF. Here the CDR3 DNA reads TGTGCCAGCAGCTTGGTTGGGAGCTATGGCTACACCTTC.